This T cell receptor (beta chain) was found in a study of response to subunit inactivated influenza vaccine. In regard to this clonotype: Its antigen is not identified.

Study results and limitations: Authors proposed each seasonal influenza vaccination draws in few new T cells.

One entry per CDR3 protein results from TCRdb running MiXCR on the RT-PCR reads. The repertoire consists of 500,000 to 600,000 distinct CDR3 sequences, with less than 8% occurring once and the leading ten covering 10% to 15%. The germline CDR1 and CDR2 sequences are SGHVS and FQNEAQ. The CDR3 is made up of 13 amino acids. V lost 5 bases to trimming and J lost 6 bases, with 11 bases between them. This chain links TRBV7-8 with TRBJ2-1; no clear D. This receptor was obtained from a man in his fifties or sixties who received an inactivated influenza vaccine. The sample here was PBMCs from blood, taken 23 to 25 months after vaccination. In nucleotides, the CDR3 is TGTGCCAGCAGCCCCTTTACGAGCAATGAGCAGTTCTTC. It yields the protein CASSPFTSNEQFF.